This entry lists 9 T cell receptor beta chains sequenced from one sample in a study of blood T cell repertoires in COVID-19. Libraries were prepared by immunoSEQ multiplex PCR; TCRdb keeps only in-frame clonotypes and omits some of them. The sample carries 200,000 to 300,000 clones, 65% to 85% recorded once. The sequenced sample consisted of peripheral blood. These receptors all come from a human donor in a cohort sampled during active COVID-19.

V usage is TRBV28 and J usage is TRBJ2-1; maybe TRBD2 (5 bases). The CDR3 has 15 amino acids. Germline values: CDR1 MDHEN, CDR2 SYDVKM. V was clipped by 6 bases and J by 0 bases, with 12 bases between them. In DNA form, the CDR3 reads TGTGCCAGCAGGCGAGCGGTGACCTCCTACAATGAGCAGTTCTTC. Translating it yields CASRRAVTSYNEQFF.

The V gene is TRBV5-1, the J gene TRBJ2-2; TRBD2 might be the D (6 bases). In germline, CDR1 is SGHRS, CDR2 YFSETQ. This CDR3 has 14 amino acids. Trimming left V 4 bases short and J 4 bases short, with 11 bases between. The CDR3 DNA reads TGCGCCAGCAGCCCGGACTATTTCACCGGGGAGCTGTTTTTT. This gives the protein CASSPDYFTGELFF.

V and J are TRBV19 and TRBJ2-1, with no clear D. The germline V gene has CDR1 LNHDA and CDR2 SQIVND (reference sequence). V dropped 0 bases and J dropped 5 bases, with 17 bases sitting between them. This CDR3 spans 17 amino acids. This chain's CDR3 is CASSIERQLGVDNEQFF. The DNA for the CDR3 is TGTGCCAGTAGTATAGAGAGGCAACTGGGTGTAGACAATGAGCAGTTCTTC.

The rearrangement uses TRBV2 and TRBJ2-1, with 7 nucleotides matching TRBD2. J was trimmed by 4 bases and V by 0 bases; bases with no gene match: 0. Germline assignment: CDR1 SNHLY and CDR2 FYNNEI. This CDR3 has 14 amino acids. The CDR3 region has the DNA TGTGCCAGCAGTGAAGCGCGGGGGTACAATGAGCAGTTCTTC. Translated: CASSEARGYNEQFF. Filled out from reference TRBV2 and TRBJ2-1, the complete variable domain reads EPEVTQTPSHQVTQMGQEVILRCVPISNHLYFYWYRQILGQKVEFLVSFYNNEISEKSEIFDDQFSVERPDGSNFTLKIRSTKLEDSAMYFCASSEARGYNEQFFGPGTRLTVL.

In DNA form, the CDR3 reads TGCGCCAGCAGCTACCTTGCAGGGGTAACCTACGAGCAGTACTTC. Its translation: CASSYLAGVTYEQYF. This chain links TRBV5-1 with TRBJ2-7; the D gene is possibly TRBD1 (6 bases). Trimming left V 3 bases short and J 2 bases short, with 15 bases between. Germline-derived CDR1 and CDR2 are SGHRS and YFSETQ. The CDR3 is 15 residues long.

The V and J genes are TRBV19 and TRBJ1-1; TRBD1 agrees at 11 bases. Germline trimming cut 1 base from V and 6 bases from J; bases unmatched to any gene: 4. The CDR3 sequence is 15 residues long. Germline values: CDR1 LNHDA, CDR2 SQIVND (reference sequence). CDR3 DNA sequence: TGTGCCAGTAGTATAGGAGGGACAGGGGGTTCTGAAGCTTTCTTT. It encodes CASSIGGTGGSEAFF.

The rearrangement links TRBV27 to TRBJ1-1; 9 bases are a match to TRBD1. Germline assignment: CDR1 MNHEY and CDR2 SMNVEV (reference sequence). Trimming removed 5 bases from V and 5 bases from J; junction bases left unmatched: 9. This CDR3 spans 15 amino acids. The CDR3 protein is CASSNWDRVGTEAFF. DNA for the CDR3: TGTGCCAGCAGTAACTGGGACAGGGTTGGGACTGAAGCTTTCTTT.

Only one count was recorded for this clone. V gene TRBV9 combines with J gene TRBJ1-1; possible D gene TRBD1, 5 bases. This CDR3 has 14 amino acids. V gave up 0 bases and J gave up 5 bases, with 11 bases separating them. From germline, CDR1 is SGDLS and CDR2 YYNGEE. CDR3 region: CASSVAPGNTEAFF. DNA for the CDR3: TGTGCCAGCAGCGTAGCTCCAGGGAATACTGAAGCTTTCTTT.

In the case of this clone: The sample contains more than one DNA sequence encoding this CDR3. The V call is TRBV6-5, the J call TRBJ2-7, with 9 bases lining up with TRBD1. Germline V lookup: CDR1 MNHEY, CDR2 SVGAGI. Trimming took 6 bases from V and 1 from J; bases not matched to a gene: 4. This CDR3 has 14 amino acids. DNA of the CDR3: TGTGCCAGCAGGAGGGACAGGGCGTCCTACGAGCAGTACTTC. Encoded protein: CASRRDRASYEQYF.